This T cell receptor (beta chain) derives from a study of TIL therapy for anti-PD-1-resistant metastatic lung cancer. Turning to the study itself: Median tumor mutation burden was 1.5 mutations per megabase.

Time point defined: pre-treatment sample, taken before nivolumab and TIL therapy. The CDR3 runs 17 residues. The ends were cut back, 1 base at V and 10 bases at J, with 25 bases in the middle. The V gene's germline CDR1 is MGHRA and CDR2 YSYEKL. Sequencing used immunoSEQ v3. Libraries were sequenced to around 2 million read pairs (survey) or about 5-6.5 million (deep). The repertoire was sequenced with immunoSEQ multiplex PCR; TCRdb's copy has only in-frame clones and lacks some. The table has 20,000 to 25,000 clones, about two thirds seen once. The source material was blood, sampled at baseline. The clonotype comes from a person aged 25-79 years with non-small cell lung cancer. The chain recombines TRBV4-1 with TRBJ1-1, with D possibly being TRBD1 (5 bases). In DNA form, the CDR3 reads TGCGCCAGCAGCCAAGCGTCTGGGAGGGGCACCCGAGGGGTAGCTTTCTTT. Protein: CASSQASGRGTRGVAFF.